The present T cell receptor beta chain was sequenced within a study of T cells after yellow fever vaccination. In the study overall: Those fractions that held only low numbers of cells were prepared using the SMART-Seq v4 Ultra Low Input RNA kit.

Germline V gene data show CDR1 as SGHTA and CDR2 as FQGTGA. V was cut by 1 base and J by 1 base, with 7 bases left in between. The CDR3 consists of 14 residues. General study results and limits: Primary-vaccination clones mostly resurfaced post-booster (less than 98% CD4, around 88% CD8).

Only a few counts were recorded for this clonotype. Its antigen remains unidentified. TCRdb ran MiXCR on the 5' RACE reads and lists one entry per CDR3 protein. The top ten hold 24% of the sample, which has a few hundred thousand distinct CDR3 sequences, almost 4% seen once. The source of this sequence is a man between 18 and 29 years old who received the YFV17D yellow fever vaccine. The J gene is TRBJ1-1, the V gene TRBV7-3, with D unresolved. The source material was PBMCs, sampled 5 days after the yellow fever booster vaccination. CDR3 loop: CASSLRPENTEAFF. CDR3 DNA sequence: TGTGCCAGCAGCTTAAGGCCAGAGAACACTGAAGCTTTCTTT.